Given below is one T cell receptor (beta chain) in context. Its antigen has not been determined. Base qualities are missing; no much larger clone stands one base away. This entry is derived from a study of blood T cells in healthy people across ages (dated by TCRdb to about 2015). For context, the study as a whole: In model experiments, roughly one uniquely barcoded TCR beta cDNA molecule per two T cells was captured by template switching. For two donors (one aged 18 to 30 and one aged 80 or older), the study analyzed two additional independent replicas of 1 million unique cDNA reads from the same blood draw. To avoid experimental bias, donors of different ages were distributed randomly across sequencing lanes. The study measured age-related changes in TCR beta repertoire diversity using deep sequencing normalized with unique cDNA molecular identifiers. The donors were divided into four age groups: young (average around 17 years), middle-aged (about 39), aged (approximately 59) and long-lived (about 80). Broader findings and caveats from the paper: Because profiling used bulk unsorted PBMCs, naive and antigen-experienced compartments could not be compared conclusively. Compared with the aged group, more naive CD4+ T cells, fewer expanded clones and increased TCR diversity were shown by the long-lived group, suggesting age selection. Observed TCR beta diversity correlated strongly with the percentage of naive T cells measured by flow cytometry. As age increased, observed TCR beta diversity per million T cells dropped in a roughly linear way, and a significant reduction was already evident by age about 36. Donor CMV infection status was unknown, potentially confounding age-related changes in expanded clonotypes. Estimates of total diversity based on one million sequenced T cells were regarded as lower bounds and as underestimates.

Systemically healthy Caucasian individuals from Russia, some 38 in total and aged about 6 to 90 years, were included as donors. Each donor gave about 10 milliliters of peripheral blood, drawn into EDTA-treated Vacutainer tubes. Ficoll-Paque density-gradient centrifugation was used to isolate PBMCs, with at least 7 million per sample. Total RNA, at least 5 micrograms per sample, was extracted from PBMCs with Trizol reagent. For every donor, an aliquot of PBMCs went through flow cytometry to measure the percentages of naive CD45RAhigh/CD27high T cells. In the germline V gene, CDR1 corresponds to KGHDR and CDR2 to SFDVKD. Including the terminal cysteine and phenylalanine, the CDR3 comprises 16 residues. Left in the record is the CDR3 DNA by itself, 48 bases read in frame from the first base. V has 4 bases trimmed and J has 7 bases trimmed; junction bases matching no gene number 8. Library method: 5' RACE. Sequencer: Illumina HiSeq 2500. The second PCR ran for about 6 to 12 cycles and used a J-beta primer mix along with a sample-barcoded 5' primer. A template-switch 5' adaptor carrying 12 random nucleotides introduced a unique molecular identifier onto each TCR beta cDNA molecule. Each sample yielded at least 2.5 million CDR3-containing paired-end reads. All of the RNA was converted into first-strand cDNA using the Mint cDNA synthesis kit, with a TRBC-specific oligonucleotide serving as the primer. Following uracil-DNA glycosylase treatment, all cDNA underwent a first 18-cycle PCR with the universal primers M1SS and BC2_uni_R. Concerning the study's data processing: For normalization, 1 million high-quality reads were randomly selected from each sample, with every read carrying a distinct molecular identifier. Reads sharing molecular identifiers were discarded rather than binned into consensus sequences. CDR3 identification, clonotype clustering and error correction used MiTCR with a Q25 quality threshold and the strictest error-elimination algorithm. Lower-bound total TCR beta diversity was estimated with a nonparametric unseen species model using Euler transformation. TCRdb reran the public reads through fastp at Q25 and MiXCR, keeping productive beta chains. A single entry per CDR3 protein holds the most common genes and DNA from its merged rows. TCRdb's processing, not the study's, gives the V and J calls here. Within this sample are around 800,000 distinct CDR3 sequences, with about 53% of them counted one time only. The ten largest make up about 42% of the sample.

Sequencing used blood. The chain is encoded by TRBV24-1 joined to TRBJ2-1; TRBD2 aligns with 11 central bases. The receptor comes from a man older than 75 in good health. The CDR3 corresponds to CATSDPTSGTKNEQFF. The sequenced DNA: TGTGCCACCAGTGACCCGACTAGCGGGACAAAAAATGAGCAGTTCTTC.